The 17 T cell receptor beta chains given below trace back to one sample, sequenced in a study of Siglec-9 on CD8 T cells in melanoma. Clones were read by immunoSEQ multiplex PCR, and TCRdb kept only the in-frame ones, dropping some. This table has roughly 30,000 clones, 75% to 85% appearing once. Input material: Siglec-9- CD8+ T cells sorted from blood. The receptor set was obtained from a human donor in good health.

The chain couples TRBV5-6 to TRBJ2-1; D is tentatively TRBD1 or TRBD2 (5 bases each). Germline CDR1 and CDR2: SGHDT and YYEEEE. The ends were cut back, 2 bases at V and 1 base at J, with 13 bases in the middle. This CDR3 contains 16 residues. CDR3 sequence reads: CASSFDRWGSYNEQFF. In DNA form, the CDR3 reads TGTGCCAGCAGCTTTGACAGATGGGGGTCCTACAATGAGCAGTTCTTC.

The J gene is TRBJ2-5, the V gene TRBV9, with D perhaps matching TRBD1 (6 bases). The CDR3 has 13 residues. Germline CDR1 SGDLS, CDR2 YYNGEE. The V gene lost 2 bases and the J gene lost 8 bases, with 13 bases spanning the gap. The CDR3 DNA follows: TGTGCCAGCAGCGTCGGGACACCGGCCACCCAGTACTTC. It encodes CASSVGTPATQYF.

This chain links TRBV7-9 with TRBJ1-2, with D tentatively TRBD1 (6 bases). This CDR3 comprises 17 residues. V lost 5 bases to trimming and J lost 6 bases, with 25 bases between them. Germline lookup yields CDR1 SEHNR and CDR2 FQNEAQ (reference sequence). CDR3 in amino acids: CASSTTSGTPQGDGYTF. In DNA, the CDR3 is TGTGCCAGCAGCACTACATCCGGGACACCCCAAGGGGATGGCTACACCTTC.

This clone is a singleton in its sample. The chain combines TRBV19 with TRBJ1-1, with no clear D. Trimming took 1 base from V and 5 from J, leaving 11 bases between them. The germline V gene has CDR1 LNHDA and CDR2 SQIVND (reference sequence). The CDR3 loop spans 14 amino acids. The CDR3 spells CASSIALVGTEAFF. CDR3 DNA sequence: TGTGCCAGTAGTATAGCTTTAGTTGGGACTGAAGCTTTCTTT.

In DNA, the CDR3 is TGTGCCAGCAGCCTGCTCGGGGACCTACCCTCTGGGGCCAACGTCCTGACTTTC. This encodes CASSLLGDLPSGANVLTF. The J gene is TRBJ2-6, the V gene TRBV28, with D perhaps given as TRBD1 or TRBD2 (5 bases each). This CDR3 is built from 18 residues. V was cut by 6 bases and J by 0 bases, with 18 bases left in between. From germline, CDR1 is MDHEN and CDR2 SYDVKM.

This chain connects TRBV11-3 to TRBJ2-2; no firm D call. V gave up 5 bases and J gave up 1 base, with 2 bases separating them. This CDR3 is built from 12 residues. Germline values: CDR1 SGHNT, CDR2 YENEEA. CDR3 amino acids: CASSENTGELFF. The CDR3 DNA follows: TGTGCCAGCAGCGAGAACACCGGGGAGCTGTTTTTT.

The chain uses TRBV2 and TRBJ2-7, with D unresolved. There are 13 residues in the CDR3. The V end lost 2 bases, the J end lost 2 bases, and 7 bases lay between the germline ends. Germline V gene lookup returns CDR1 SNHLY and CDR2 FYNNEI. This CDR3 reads CASSELSPYEQYV. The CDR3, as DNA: TGTGCCAGCAGTGAACTGTCTCCCTACGAGCAGTACGTC.

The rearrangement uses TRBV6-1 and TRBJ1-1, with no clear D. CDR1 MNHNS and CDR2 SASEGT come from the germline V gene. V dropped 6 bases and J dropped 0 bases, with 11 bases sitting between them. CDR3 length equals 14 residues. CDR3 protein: CASSARHLNTEAFF. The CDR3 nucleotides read TGTGCCAGCAGCGCCCGACACCTGAACACTGAAGCTTTCTTT.

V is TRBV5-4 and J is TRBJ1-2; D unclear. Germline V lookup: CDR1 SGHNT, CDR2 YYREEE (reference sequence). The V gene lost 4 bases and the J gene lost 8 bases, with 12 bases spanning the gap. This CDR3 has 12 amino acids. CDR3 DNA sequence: TGTGCCAGCAGCCCCCGAAGTTTCGGCTACACCTTC. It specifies CASSPRSFGYTF.

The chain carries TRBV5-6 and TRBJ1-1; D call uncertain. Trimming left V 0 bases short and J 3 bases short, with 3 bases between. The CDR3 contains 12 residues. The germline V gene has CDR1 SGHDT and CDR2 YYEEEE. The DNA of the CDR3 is TGTGCCAGCAGCTTGGGGGACACTGAAGCTTTCTTT. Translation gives CASSLGDTEAFF.

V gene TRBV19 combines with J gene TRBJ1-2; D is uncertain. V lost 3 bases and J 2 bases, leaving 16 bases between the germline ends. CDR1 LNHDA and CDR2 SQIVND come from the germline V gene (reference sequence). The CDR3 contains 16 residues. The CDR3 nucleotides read TGTGCCAGTAGTATCTATTCCCAGGACTACAACTATGGCTACACCTTC. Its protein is CASSIYSQDYNYGYTF.

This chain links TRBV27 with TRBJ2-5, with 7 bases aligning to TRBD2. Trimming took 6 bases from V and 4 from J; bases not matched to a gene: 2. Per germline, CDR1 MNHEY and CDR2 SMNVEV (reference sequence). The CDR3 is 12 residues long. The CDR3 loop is CASRGRAETQYF. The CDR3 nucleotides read TGTGCCAGCAGAGGGAGGGCAGAGACCCAGTACTTC.

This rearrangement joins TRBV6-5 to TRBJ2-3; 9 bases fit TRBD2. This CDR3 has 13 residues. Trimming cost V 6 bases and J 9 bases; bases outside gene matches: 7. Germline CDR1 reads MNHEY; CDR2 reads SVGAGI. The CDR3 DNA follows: TGTGCCAGCAGCATTCGACTAGCGGAGACGCAGTATTTT. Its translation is CASSIRLAETQYF.

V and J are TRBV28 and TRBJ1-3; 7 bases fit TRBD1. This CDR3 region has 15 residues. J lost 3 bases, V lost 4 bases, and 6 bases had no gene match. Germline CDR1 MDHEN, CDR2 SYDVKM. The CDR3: CASSYRGSGGNTIYF. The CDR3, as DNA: TGTGCCAGCAGTTACAGGGGATCAGGTGGAAACACCATATATTTT. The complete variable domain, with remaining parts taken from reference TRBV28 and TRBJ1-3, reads DVKVTQSSRYLVKRTGEKVFLECVQDMDHENMFWYRQDPGLGLRLIYFSYDVKMKEKGDIPEGYSVSREKKERFSLILESASTNQTSMYLCASSYRGSGGNTIYFGEGSWLTVV.

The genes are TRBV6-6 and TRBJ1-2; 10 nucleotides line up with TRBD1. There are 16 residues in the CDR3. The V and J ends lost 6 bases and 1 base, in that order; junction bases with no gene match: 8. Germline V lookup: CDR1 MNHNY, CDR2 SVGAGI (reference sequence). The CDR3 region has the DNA TGTGCCAGCAGGGGACAGGGGATTGGTTATAACTATGGCTACACCTTC. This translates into CASRGQGIGYNYGYTF.

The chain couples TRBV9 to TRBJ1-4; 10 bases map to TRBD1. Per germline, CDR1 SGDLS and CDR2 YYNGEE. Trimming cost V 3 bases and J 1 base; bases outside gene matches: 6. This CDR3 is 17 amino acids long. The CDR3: CASSAGTGEQTNEKLFF. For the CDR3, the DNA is TGTGCCAGCAGCGCAGGGACAGGGGAGCAAACTAATGAAAAACTGTTTTTT.

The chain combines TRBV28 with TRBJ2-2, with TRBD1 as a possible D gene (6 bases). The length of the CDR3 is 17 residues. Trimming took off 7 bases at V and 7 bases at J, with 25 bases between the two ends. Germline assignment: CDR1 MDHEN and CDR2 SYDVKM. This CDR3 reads CASTAAFPGEGNGELFF. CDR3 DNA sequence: TGTGCCAGCACCGCCGCCTTTCCAGGGGAAGGGAACGGGGAGCTGTTTTTT.